This T cell receptor beta chain comes out of a study of identical twins. Turning to this clonotype: Its antigen is not identified.

General study results and limits: These conclusions were based on statistical analysis (cross-sectional, not following the same donors). It was out-of-frame TCR alpha sharing in monozygotic twins that models underestimated.

TCRdb re-derived calls from the 5' RACE reads in MiXCR, one entry per CDR3 protein. There are roughly 1.6 million distinct CDR3 sequences in the sample; about 31% occur only once, and 0.25% to 0.3% lies in the top ten. This CDR3 is 13 amino acids long. Germline loops: CDR1 DFQATT, CDR2 SNEGSKA (reference sequence). This rearrangement joins TRBV20-1 to TRBJ2-3; TRBD2 matches 8 bases. The TCR was taken from a newborn girl in good health. The sequenced material came from cord blood. CDR3: CRTQLAGTDTQYF. CDR3 DNA: TGCAGGACCCAACTAGCGGGCACAGATACGCAGTATTTT.